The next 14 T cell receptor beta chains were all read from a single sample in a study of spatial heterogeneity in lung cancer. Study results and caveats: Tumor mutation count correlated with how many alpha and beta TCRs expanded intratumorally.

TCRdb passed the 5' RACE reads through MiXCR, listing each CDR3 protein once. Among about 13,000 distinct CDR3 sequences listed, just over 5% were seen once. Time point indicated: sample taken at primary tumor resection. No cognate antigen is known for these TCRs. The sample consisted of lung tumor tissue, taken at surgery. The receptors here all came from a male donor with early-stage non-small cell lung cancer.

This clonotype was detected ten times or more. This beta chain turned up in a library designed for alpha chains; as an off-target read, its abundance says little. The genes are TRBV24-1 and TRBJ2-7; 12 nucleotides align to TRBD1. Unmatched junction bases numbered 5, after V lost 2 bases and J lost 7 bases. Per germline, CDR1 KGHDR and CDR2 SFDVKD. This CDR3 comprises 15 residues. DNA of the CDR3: TGTGCCACCAGTGATTCGGGACAGGGGGCAGTGGAGCAGTACTTC. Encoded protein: CATSDSGQGAVEQYF.

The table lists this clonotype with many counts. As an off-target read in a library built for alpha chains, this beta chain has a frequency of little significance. CDR3 amino acids: CASSRWGDTDTQYF. CDR3 nucleotide sequence: TGTGCCAGCAGCAGGTGGGGGGACACAGATACGCAGTATTTT. This chain links TRBV7-2 with TRBJ2-3, with D possibly TRBD2 on 6 matching bases. The germline V gene encodes CDR1 SGHTA and CDR2 FQGNSA. V lost 5 bases to trimming and J lost 2 bases, with 11 bases between them. The CDR3 has 14 residues. Supplemented by reference TRBV7-2 and TRBJ2-3, the full variable domain reads GAGVSQSPSNKVTEKGKDVELRCDPISGHTALYWYRQSLGQGLEFLIYFQGNSAPDKSGLPSDRFSAERTGGSVSTLTIQRTQQEDSAVYLCASSRWGDTDTQYFGPGTRLTVL.

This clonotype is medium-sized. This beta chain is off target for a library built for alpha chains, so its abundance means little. CDR3 in DNA: TGTGCCAGCAAACGGTTGTCTGGGGCCAACGTCCTGACTTTC. Amino acids: CASKRLSGANVLTF. The chain is built from TRBV7-6 and TRBJ2-6, with D unresolved. The CDR3 sequence is 14 residues long. V dropped 7 bases and J dropped 1 base, with 8 bases sitting between them. Germline lookup yields CDR1 SGHVS and CDR2 FNYEAQ.

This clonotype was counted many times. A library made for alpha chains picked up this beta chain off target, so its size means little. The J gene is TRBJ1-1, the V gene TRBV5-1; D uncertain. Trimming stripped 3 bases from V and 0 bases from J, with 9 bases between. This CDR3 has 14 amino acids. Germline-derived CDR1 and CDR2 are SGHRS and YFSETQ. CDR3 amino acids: CASSSGRVNTEAFF. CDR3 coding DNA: TGCGCCAGCAGCTCCGGACGGGTGAACACTGAAGCTTTCTTT.

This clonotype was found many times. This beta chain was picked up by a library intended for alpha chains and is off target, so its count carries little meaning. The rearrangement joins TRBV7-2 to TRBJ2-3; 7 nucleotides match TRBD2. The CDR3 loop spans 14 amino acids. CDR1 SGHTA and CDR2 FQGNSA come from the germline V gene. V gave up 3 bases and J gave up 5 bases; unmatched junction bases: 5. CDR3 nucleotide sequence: TGTGCCAGCAGCTTCCGGGGGAGGGAAGATACGCAGTATTTT. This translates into CASSFRGREDTQYF.

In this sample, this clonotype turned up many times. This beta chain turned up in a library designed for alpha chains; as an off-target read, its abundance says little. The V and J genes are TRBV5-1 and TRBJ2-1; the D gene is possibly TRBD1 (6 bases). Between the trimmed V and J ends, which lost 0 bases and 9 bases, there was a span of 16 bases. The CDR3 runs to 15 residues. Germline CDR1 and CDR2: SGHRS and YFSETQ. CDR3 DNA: TGCGCCAGCAGCTTGGAACAGGGTGGCCTTTCTGAGCAGTTCTTC. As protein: CASSLEQGGLSEQFF. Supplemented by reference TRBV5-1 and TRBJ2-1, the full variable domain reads KAGVTQTPRYLIKTRGQQVTLSCSPISGHRSVSWYQQTPGQGLQFLFEYFSETQRNKGNFPGRFSGRQFSNSRSEMNVSTLELGDSALYLCASSLEQGGLSEQFFGPGTRLTVL.

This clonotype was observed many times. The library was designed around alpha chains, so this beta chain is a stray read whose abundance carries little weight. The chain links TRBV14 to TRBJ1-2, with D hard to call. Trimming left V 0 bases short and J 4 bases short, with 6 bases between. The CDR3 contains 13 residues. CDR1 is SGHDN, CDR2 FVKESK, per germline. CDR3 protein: CASSQEQSYGYTF. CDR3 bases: TGTGCCAGCAGCCAAGAACAGAGCTATGGCTACACCTTC.

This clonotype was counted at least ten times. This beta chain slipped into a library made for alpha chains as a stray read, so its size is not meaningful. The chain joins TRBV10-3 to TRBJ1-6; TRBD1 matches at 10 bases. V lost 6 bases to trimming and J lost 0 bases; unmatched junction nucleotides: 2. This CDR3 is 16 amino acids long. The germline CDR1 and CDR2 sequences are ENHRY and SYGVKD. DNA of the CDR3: TGTGCCATCAGCCGGACAGGGGGCTCCTATAATTCACCCCTCCACTTT. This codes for CAISRTGGSYNSPLHF.

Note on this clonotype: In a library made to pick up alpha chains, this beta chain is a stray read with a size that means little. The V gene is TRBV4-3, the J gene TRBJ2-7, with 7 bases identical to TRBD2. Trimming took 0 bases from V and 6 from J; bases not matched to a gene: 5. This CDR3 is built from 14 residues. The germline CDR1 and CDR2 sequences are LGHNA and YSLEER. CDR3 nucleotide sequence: TGCGCCAGCAGCCAAGATCGGGGGGAGGGCGAGCAGTACTTC. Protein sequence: CASSQDRGEGEQYF.

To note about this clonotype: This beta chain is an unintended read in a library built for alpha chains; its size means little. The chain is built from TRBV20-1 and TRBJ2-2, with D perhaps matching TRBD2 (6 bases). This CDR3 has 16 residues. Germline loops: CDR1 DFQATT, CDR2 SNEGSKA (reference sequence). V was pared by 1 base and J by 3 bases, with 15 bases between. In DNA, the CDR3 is TGCAGTGCTAGAGCCGGTGGAGGGAAAGACACCGGGGAGCTGTTTTTT. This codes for CSARAGGGKDTGELFF.

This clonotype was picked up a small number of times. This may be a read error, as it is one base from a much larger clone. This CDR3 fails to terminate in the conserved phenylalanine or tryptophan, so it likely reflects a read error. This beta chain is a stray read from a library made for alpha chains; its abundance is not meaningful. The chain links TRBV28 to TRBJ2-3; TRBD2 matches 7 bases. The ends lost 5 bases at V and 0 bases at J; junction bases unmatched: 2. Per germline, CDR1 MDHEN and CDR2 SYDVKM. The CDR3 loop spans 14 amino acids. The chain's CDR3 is CASSGGESTDTQYL. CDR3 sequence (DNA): TGTGCCAGCAGTGGGGGGGAAAGCACAGATACGCAGTATTTG.

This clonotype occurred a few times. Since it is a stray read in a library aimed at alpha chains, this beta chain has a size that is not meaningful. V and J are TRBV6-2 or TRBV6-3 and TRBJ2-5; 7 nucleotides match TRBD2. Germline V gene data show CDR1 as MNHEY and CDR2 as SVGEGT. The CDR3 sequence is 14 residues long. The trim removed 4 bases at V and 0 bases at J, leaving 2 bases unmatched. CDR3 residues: CASSSSGDQETQYF. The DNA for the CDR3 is TGTGCCAGCAGTTCCAGCGGGGACCAAGAGACCCAGTACTTC.

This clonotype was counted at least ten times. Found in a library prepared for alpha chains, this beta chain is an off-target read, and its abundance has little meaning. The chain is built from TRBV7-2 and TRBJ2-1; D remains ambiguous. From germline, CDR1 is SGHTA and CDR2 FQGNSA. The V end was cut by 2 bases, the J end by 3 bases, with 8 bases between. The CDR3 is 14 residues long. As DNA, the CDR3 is TGTGCCAGCAGCTTACTGGGGATCTACAATGAGCAGTTCTTC. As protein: CASSLLGIYNEQFF.

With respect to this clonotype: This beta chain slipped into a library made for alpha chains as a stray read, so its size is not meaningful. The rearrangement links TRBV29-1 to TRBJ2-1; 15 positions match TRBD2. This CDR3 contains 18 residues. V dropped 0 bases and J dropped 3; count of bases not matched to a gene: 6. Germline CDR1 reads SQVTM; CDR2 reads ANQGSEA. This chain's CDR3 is CSVEDLGLAGGNYNEQFF. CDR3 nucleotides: TGCAGCGTTGAAGATCTAGGACTAGCGGGGGGGAACTACAATGAGCAGTTCTTC.